This record covers a single T cell receptor (beta chain). These data come from a study of cytomegalovirus exposure and HLA in healthy donors. PCR involved 60 Vbeta and 13 Jbeta primers. Produced via immunoSEQ multiplex PCR; TCRdb's table is partial and in-frame only. The sample consists of about 140,000 clones, 70% to 85% of them appearing once. Germline assignment: CDR1 LNHDA and CDR2 SQIVND (reference sequence). The V and J ends lost 1 base and 8 bases, in that order; junction bases with no gene match: 4. The CDR3 runs to 14 residues. The chain has TRBV19 and TRBJ2-2, with TRBD2 matching over 7 bases. The sample consisted of PBMCs. The sequence derives from a man in his forties in good health and CMV-seronegative. As DNA, the CDR3 is TGTGCCAGTAGTATAGGGACTAGATTAGGGGAGCTGTTTTTT. Translation gives CASSIGTRLGELFF. The whole variable domain, filled in from reference TRBV19 and TRBJ2-2, reads DGGITQSPKYLFRKEGQNVTLSCEQNLNHDAMYWYRQDPGQGLRLIYYSQIVNDFQKGDIAEGYSVSREKKESFPLTVTSAQKNPTAFYLCASSIGTRLGELFFGEGSRLTVL.